The sequence of this T cell receptor (beta chain) was determined in a study of T cell repertoires in cytomegalovirus infection. For the study at large: Public TCR beta signatures were indicative of both CMV infection and a matching HLA type. The study's findings and limits: The response measured ex vivo was dominated by TCR beta clonotypes (HLA-C-restricted and CMV-specific).

The sample holds a few counts of this clonotype. Its antigen remains unknown. TCRdb re-called the reads through MiXCR, storing one row per CDR3 protein. Among approximately 140,000 distinct CDR3 sequences listed, around 25% were seen once. The sample consisted of PBMCs, sequenced either directly or after in vitro stimulation (not recorded which). The TCR was taken from a human donor in good health (CMV status not recorded). Some clones in this sample may be carry-over from other donors' samples.

The CDR3 coding sequence is TGTGCCAGCAGCAGACGCGGAACAACCAATTCACCCCTCCACTTT. Translation: CASSRRGTTNSPLHF. This sequence joins TRBV7-8 and TRBJ1-6; the D is unclear. Germline values: CDR1 SGHVS, CDR2 FQNEAQ. This CDR3 region has 15 residues. Trimming removed 5 bases from V and 7 bases from J, with 15 bases in between.